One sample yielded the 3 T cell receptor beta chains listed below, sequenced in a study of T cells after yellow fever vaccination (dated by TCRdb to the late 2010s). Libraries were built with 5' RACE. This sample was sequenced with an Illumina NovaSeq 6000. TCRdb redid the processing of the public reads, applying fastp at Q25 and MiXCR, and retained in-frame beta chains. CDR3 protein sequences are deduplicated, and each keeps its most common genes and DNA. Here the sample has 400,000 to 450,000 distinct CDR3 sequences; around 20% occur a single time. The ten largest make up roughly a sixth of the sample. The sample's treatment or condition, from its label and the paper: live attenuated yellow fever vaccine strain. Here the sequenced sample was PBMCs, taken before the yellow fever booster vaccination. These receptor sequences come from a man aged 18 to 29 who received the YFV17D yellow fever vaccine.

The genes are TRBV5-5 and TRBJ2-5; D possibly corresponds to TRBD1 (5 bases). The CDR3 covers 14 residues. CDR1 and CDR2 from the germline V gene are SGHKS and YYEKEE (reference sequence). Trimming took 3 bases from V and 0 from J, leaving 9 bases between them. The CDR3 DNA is TGTGCCAGCAGCTCGACAGTAAACCAAGAGACCCAGTACTTC. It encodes CASSSTVNQETQYF. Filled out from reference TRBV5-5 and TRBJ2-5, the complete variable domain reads DAGVTQSPTHLIKTRGQQVTLRCSPISGHKSVSWYQQVLGQGPQFIFQYYEKEERGRGNFPDRFSARQFPNYSSELNVNALLLGDSALYLCASSSTVNQETQYFGPGTRLLVL.

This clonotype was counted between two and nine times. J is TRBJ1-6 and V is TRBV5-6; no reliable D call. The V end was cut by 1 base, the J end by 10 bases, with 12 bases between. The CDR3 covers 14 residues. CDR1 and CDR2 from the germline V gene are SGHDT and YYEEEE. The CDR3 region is CASSLRQPGSPLHF. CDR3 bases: TGTGCCAGCAGCTTGCGTCAGCCCGGCTCACCCCTCCACTTT.

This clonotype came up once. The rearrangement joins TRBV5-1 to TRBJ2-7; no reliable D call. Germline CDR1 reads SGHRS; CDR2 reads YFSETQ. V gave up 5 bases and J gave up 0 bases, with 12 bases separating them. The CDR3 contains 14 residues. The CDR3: CASSPILGSYEQYF. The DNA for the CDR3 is TGCGCCAGCAGTCCTATACTCGGCTCCTACGAGCAGTACTTC.